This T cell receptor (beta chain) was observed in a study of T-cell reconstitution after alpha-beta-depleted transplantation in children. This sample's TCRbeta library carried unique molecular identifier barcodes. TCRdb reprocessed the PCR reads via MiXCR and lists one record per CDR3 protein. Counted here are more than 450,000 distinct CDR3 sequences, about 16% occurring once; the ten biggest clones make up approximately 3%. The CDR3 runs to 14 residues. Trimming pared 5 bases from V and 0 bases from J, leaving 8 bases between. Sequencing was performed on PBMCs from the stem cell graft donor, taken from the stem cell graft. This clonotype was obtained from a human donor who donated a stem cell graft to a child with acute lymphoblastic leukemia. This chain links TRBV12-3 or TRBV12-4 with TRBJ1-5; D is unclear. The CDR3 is CASSPRYSNQPQHF. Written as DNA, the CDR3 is TGTGCCAGCAGTCCCCGTTATAGCAATCAGCCCCAGCATTTT.